Below, 23 T cell receptor beta chains from the same sample are listed, as sequenced in a study of cytomegalovirus exposure and HLA in healthy donors. PCR used 60 Vbeta primers and 13 Jbeta primers. The method was immunoSEQ multiplex PCR; TCRdb's version includes in-frame clones alone and lacks a portion of them. The sample has 89,000 or so clones; under 80% are singletons. The specimen sequenced was PBMCs. The origin of the receptors is a boy aged 5-17 years in good health and CMV-seronegative.

This clone was counted a few times. The chain carries TRBV29-1 and TRBJ2-7; 7 bases match TRBD2. This CDR3 region has 14 residues. CDR1 is SQVTM, CDR2 ANQGSEA, per germline. Trimming removed 0 bases from V and 3 bases from J; junction bases left unmatched: 5. CDR3 DNA: TGCAGCGTTGAAGATCGGGGGGTTGGCTACGAGCAGTACTTC. Protein sequence: CSVEDRGVGYEQYF.

The chain recombines TRBV28 with TRBJ2-7; 8 bases are a match to TRBD2. The CDR3 contains 15 residues. CDR1 and CDR2 (germline): MDHEN, SYDVKM. V lost 5 bases, J lost 7 bases, and 13 bases stayed unmatched. This CDR3 is CASSPRLRSGGEQYF. The CDR3 DNA follows: TGTGCCAGCAGTCCTAGGTTGAGAAGCGGGGGTGAGCAGTACTTC.

The genes are TRBV6-5 and TRBJ1-5; a possible D gene is TRBD1 (6 bases). The V and J ends lost 6 bases and 7 bases respectively, with 16 bases between them. Germline-derived CDR1 and CDR2 are MNHEY and SVGAGI. The CDR3 sequence is 14 residues long. The CDR3 sequence: CASSQGAGVQPQHF. The CDR3 DNA follows: TGTGCCAGCAGCCAAGGGGCAGGGGTCCAGCCCCAGCATTTT.

The chain combines TRBV28 with TRBJ2-7; no clear D. V was trimmed by 5 bases and J by 0 bases, leaving 5 bases between them. Germline V gene lookup returns CDR1 MDHEN and CDR2 SYDVKM. This CDR3 spans 12 amino acids. CDR3 loop: CASSLYSYEQYF. As DNA, the CDR3 is TGTGCCAGCAGTCTCTACTCCTACGAGCAGTACTTC.

V is TRBV7-9 and J is TRBJ1-1, with 7 bases identical to TRBD1. The germline gives CDR1 SEHNR, CDR2 FQNEAQ (reference sequence). The CDR3 has 14 residues. The junction had 3 bases not matched to a gene; V was cut back by 4 bases and J by 1 base. The CDR3 DNA reads as TGTGCCAGCAGCTACAGGGGCCAGAACACTGAAGCTTTCTTT. Protein: CASSYRGQNTEAFF.

The chain has TRBV28 and TRBJ2-5; TRBD1 agrees at 7 bases. This CDR3 comprises 14 residues. Germline trimming cut 4 bases from V and 4 bases from J; bases unmatched to any gene: 6. The germline V gene has CDR1 MDHEN and CDR2 SYDVKM. Written as DNA, the CDR3 is TGTGCCAGCAGTTGGGGACAGAGAGGAGAGACCCAGTACTTC. It translates to CASSWGQRGETQYF.

The chain employs TRBV7-2 and TRBJ2-6, with 9 bases identical to TRBD1. V lost 6 bases, J lost 1 base, and 10 bases stayed unmatched. CDR3 length equals 18 residues. Germline loops: CDR1 SGHTA, CDR2 FQGNSA. CDR3 in DNA: TGTGCCAGCAGGGCCCCGGGACAGGGAGAATCTGGGGCCAACGTCCTGACTTTC. Amino acids: CASRAPGQGESGANVLTF.

For the CDR3, the DNA is TGTGCCAGCAGCAAGAGGCCTGGAAACACCATATATTTT. It codes for CASSKRPGNTIYF. The chain is built from TRBV5-6 and TRBJ1-3; D remains unclear. The ends were cut back, 4 bases at V and 2 bases at J, with 7 bases in the middle. The CDR3 sequence is 13 residues long. From germline, CDR1 is SGHDT and CDR2 YYEEEE.

The chain has TRBV18 and TRBJ1-4; D might be TRBD1 (6 bases). Germline V gene sequence: CDR1 KGHSH, CDR2 LQKENI. The CDR3 spans 13 residues. V gave up 7 bases and J gave up 4 bases, with 10 bases separating them. The CDR3 is CASLDSLNEKLFF. In nucleotides, the CDR3 is TGTGCCAGCTTGGACAGCCTTAATGAAAAACTGTTTTTT.

V gene TRBV6-5 combines with J gene TRBJ2-5, with 9 nucleotides matching TRBD2. The CDR3 spans 12 residues. Trimming took 6 bases from V and 5 from J; bases not matched to a gene: 1. Germline values: CDR1 MNHEY, CDR2 SVGAGI. In DNA form, the CDR3 reads TGTGCCAGCAGCCTAGCGGGGGAGACCCAGTACTTC. As protein: CASSLAGETQYF.

In the case of this clone: At one end the junction does not follow the germline gene, possibly because of a read error. The chain combines TRBV7-7 with TRBJ2-5; 9 bases are a match to TRBD1. Germline lookup yields CDR1 SSHAT and CDR2 FNYEAQ (reference sequence). This CDR3 has 15 amino acids. CDR3 DNA: TGTGCTAGCAGCTTAGGGGGACAGGGAACGGAGACCCAGTACTTC. Protein product: CASSLGGQGTETQYF.

The chain couples TRBV5-1 to TRBJ2-1; D ambiguous. Germline V lookup: CDR1 SGHRS, CDR2 YFSETQ. The CDR3 is made up of 12 amino acids. V was trimmed by 5 bases and J by 6 bases, leaving 9 bases between them. CDR3 coding DNA: TGCGCCAGCAGGGGCTTTTCCAATGAGCAGTTCTTC. This codes for CASRGFSNEQFF.

This rearrangement joins TRBV11-3 to TRBJ2-2; TRBD2 is a possible D gene (5 bases). CDR3 length: 17 residues. Deletions cut 2 bases from V and 2 bases from J, with 15 bases between. Germline V gene lookup returns CDR1 SGHNT and CDR2 YENEEA. CDR3 loop: CASSLMPLAVNTGELFF. CDR3 bases: TGTGCCAGCAGCTTAATGCCGCTAGCCGTAAACACCGGGGAGCTGTTTTTT.

This chain joins TRBV19 and TRBJ1-2; the D gene is possibly TRBD1 (6 bases). This CDR3 spans 14 amino acids. V was cut by 1 base and J by 4 bases, with 10 bases left in between. Germline V lookup: CDR1 LNHDA, CDR2 SQIVND (reference sequence). The CDR3 here is CASSIGQGSYGYTF. The CDR3 coding sequence is TGTGCCAGTAGTATAGGCCAGGGGAGCTATGGCTACACCTTC.

V and J are TRBV7-8 and TRBJ2-3; 7 nucleotides agree with TRBD1. The CDR3 has 14 residues. Germline V gives CDR1 SGHVS, CDR2 FQNEAQ. J gave up 2 bases and V 7 bases, and 6 bases lay outside the gene matches. CDR3 in DNA: TGTGCCAGCACCACAGGGGCCCTCACAGATACGCAGTATTTT. Translated: CASTTGALTDTQYF.

This clone was counted a few times. This sequence joins TRBV5-1 and TRBJ2-7; 8 nucleotides match TRBD1. The germline CDR1 and CDR2 sequences are SGHRS and YFSETQ. CDR3 length: 15 amino acids. The V gene end was trimmed by 0 bases and the J gene end by 0 bases; junction bases not matched to a gene: 2. As DNA, the CDR3 is TGCGCCAGCAGCTTGGTGGGGACAGGCTCCTACGAGCAGTACTTC. Its translation is CASSLVGTGSYEQYF.

This chain links TRBV4-3 with TRBJ2-6; 7 positions match TRBD1. The germline V gene encodes CDR1 LGHNA and CDR2 YSLEER. V was clipped by 1 base and J by 3 bases; unmatched bases: 6. The CDR3 spans 17 residues. CDR3 protein: CASSQGTGDIGANVLTF. The CDR3 DNA reads TGCGCCAGCAGCCAAGGTACAGGGGATATTGGGGCCAACGTCCTGACTTTC.

This chain connects TRBV4-1 to TRBJ1-5, with D hard to call. CDR3 length: 15 residues. The germline gives CDR1 MGHRA, CDR2 YSYEKL. V lost 3 bases to trimming and J lost 0 bases, with 9 bases between them. In DNA, the CDR3 is TGCGCCAGCAGCCAGATCACAGCTAGCAATCAGCCCCAGCATTTT. It encodes CASSQITASNQPQHF.

V usage is TRBV19 and J usage is TRBJ1-2; the D is unclear. V was trimmed by 9 bases and J by 0 bases, leaving 11 bases between them. The CDR3 is made up of 13 amino acids. Germline-derived CDR1 and CDR2 are LNHDA and SQIVND (reference sequence). The CDR3 sequence: CASCRGANYGYTF. Written as DNA, the CDR3 is TGTGCCAGCTGCCGGGGAGCTAACTATGGCTACACCTTC.

The chain has TRBV7-2 and TRBJ1-4; no clear D. V gave up 2 bases and J gave up 12 bases, with 13 bases separating them. The V gene's germline CDR1 is SGHTA and CDR2 FQGNSA. The CDR3 has 13 amino acids. CDR3: CASSLIITRELFF. In DNA, the CDR3 is TGTGCCAGCAGCTTAATAATCACCCGGGAACTGTTTTTT.

The chain combines TRBV7-9 with TRBJ1-4, with D tentatively TRBD1 (5 bases). This CDR3 region has 15 residues. Germline assignment: CDR1 SEHNR and CDR2 FQNEAQ (reference sequence). V lost 4 bases, J lost 8 bases, and 17 bases lay in between. CDR3 residues: CASSSSGGAREKLFF. CDR3 DNA: TGTGCCAGCAGCTCCTCAGGTGGGGCGCGGGAAAAACTGTTTTTT.

The rearrangement uses TRBV4-1 and TRBJ2-7; possible D gene TRBD1, 5 bases. V shed 1 base and J shed 2 bases, with 12 bases lying between them. Germline CDR1 reads MGHRA; CDR2 reads YSYEKL. CDR3 length: 15 amino acids. CDR3 loop: CASSQAPRQTYEQYF. CDR3 coding DNA: TGCGCCAGCAGCCAAGCACCTCGACAGACCTACGAGCAGTACTTC.

In DNA, the CDR3 is TGTGCCAGTAGTAACAGGGGGCGTGAAAAACTGTTTTTT. Amino acids: CASSNRGREKLFF. The chain recombines TRBV19 with TRBJ1-4; TRBD1 matches at 9 bases. V gave up 4 bases and J gave up 7 bases; unmatched junction bases: 1. CDR1 and CDR2 (germline): LNHDA, SQIVND (reference sequence). There are 13 residues in the CDR3. The entire variable domain, with the rest obtained from reference TRBV19 and TRBJ1-4, is as follows: DGGITQSPKYLFRKEGQNVTLSCEQNLNHDAMYWYRQDPGQGLRLIYYSQIVNDFQKGDIAEGYSVSREKKESFPLTVTSAQKNPTAFYLCASSNRGREKLFFGSGTQLSVL.